The clone carrying this T cell receptor (beta chain) was counted many times. This entry belongs to a study of neurological immune-mediated disorders. The output of every sequencing run exceeded 190 million TCR-beta sequences, derived from 15-18 subjects. TCRdb itself ran the 5' RACE reads through MiXCR, one entry per CDR3 protein. Of around 60,000 distinct CDR3 sequences detected, over 8.5% appear once; the ten largest clones hold 6% to 8.5%. The length of the CDR3 is 16 residues. CDR1 MNHEY and CDR2 SMNVEV come from the germline V gene (reference sequence). V shed 7 bases and J 8 bases; nucleotides not matched to a gene: 11. Time point here: longitudinal time-point 1 (baseline). Unsorted libraries were derived from 2 million PBMCs stored at -80 C.

This chain links TRBV27 with TRBJ2-3, with TRBD2 matching 14 bases. The TCR originated in a male donor with HTLV-1-associated myelopathy (HAM/TSP). Input material: PBMCs. CDR3 residues: CASTGTSGGMGSTQYF. CDR3 nucleotide sequence: TGTGCCAGCACCGGGACTAGCGGGGGTATGGGGAGTACGCAGTATTTT.